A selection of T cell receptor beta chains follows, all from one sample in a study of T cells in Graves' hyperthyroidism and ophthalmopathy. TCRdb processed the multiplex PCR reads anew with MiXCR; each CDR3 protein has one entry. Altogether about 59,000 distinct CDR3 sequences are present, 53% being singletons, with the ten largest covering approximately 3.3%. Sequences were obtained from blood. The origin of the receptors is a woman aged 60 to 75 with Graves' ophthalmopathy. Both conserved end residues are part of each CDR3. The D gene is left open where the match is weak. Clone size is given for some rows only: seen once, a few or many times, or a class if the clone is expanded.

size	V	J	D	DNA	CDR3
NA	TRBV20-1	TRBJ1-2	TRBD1	TGCAGTGCTTCCGGGACAGGGTCGAGAGCCACTTATGGCTACACCTTC	CSASGTGSRATYGYTF
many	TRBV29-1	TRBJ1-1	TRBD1	TGCAGCGGGGGGGGACAGGGGAACACTGAAGCTTTCTTT	CSGGGQGNTEAFF
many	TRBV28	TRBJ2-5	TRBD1	TGTGCCAGCAGTTCGACAGGGGGGAGAGAGACCCAGTACTTC	CASSSTGGRETQYF
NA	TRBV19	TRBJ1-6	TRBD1	TGTGCCAGTGGGACAGGGAATTCACCCCTCCACTTT	CASGTGNSPLHF
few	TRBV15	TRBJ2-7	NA	TGTGCCACCAGCACTCAGGCCAGGAACTACGAGCAGTACTTC	CATSTQARNYEQYF
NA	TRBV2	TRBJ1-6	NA	TGTGCCAGCAGTGTTGAACAGGGTAATAATTCACCCCTCCACTTT	CASSVEQGNNSPLHF
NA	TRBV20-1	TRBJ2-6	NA	NA	CSAVTSRDTEAFFGQGSGANVLTF
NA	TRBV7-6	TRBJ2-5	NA	TGTGCCAGCAGCTTAGAGGGCAATAGGGGAGTGGGAGAGACCCAGTACTTC	CASSLEGNRGVGETQYF
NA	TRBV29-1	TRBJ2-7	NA	TGCAGCAGTCGAGGCTCCGGGACACCCTACGAGCAGTACTTC	CSSRGSGTPYEQYF
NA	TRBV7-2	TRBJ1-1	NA	TGTGCCAGCAGTTTAGAAAGGGCCACTGAAGCTCTCTTT	CASSLERATEALF
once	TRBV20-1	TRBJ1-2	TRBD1	TGCAGTGCTAGCATTGGGACAGGGGGCAACGGCTATGGCTACACCTTC	CSASIGTGGNGYGYTF
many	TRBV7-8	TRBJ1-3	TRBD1	TGTGCCAGCAGCAGGGACAGAGTCTCTGGAAACACCATATATTTT	CASSRDRVSGNTIYF
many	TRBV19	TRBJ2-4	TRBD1	TGTGCCAGTAGTATATCAGGGGCAGGGGGCAAAAACATTCAGTACTTC	CASSISGAGGKNIQYF
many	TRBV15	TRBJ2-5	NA	TGTGCCACCAGCAGAGAAGGTTCGTCGGGGGAGACCCAGTACTTC	CATSREGSSGETQYF
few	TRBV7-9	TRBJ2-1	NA	TGTGCCAGCAGCCCACAGGGAGGGTCCTACAATGAGCAGTTCTTC	CASSPQGGSYNEQFF
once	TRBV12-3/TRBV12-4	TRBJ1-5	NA	TGTGCCAGCAGTTTAGGGGCAGGGCGAACCCTCGTTCAGCCCCAGCACTTT	CASSLGAGRTLVQPQHF
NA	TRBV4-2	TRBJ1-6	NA	TGTGCCAGCAGCCAAGATCCAGGGGCAGGGAATCCACCCCTCCACTTC	CASSQDPGAGNPPLHF
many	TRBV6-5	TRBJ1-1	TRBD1	TGTGCCAGCAGTTACGGGGGACAGGGAGGGACTGAAGCTTTCTTT	CASSYGGQGGTEAFF
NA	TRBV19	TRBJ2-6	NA	TGTGCCAGTAGTACCCGGGCCACATTTACTGGGGCCAACGTCCTGACTTTC	CASSTRATFTGANVLTF
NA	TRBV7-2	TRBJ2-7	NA	TGTGCCAGCAGCCCACCGAGGGGGGACGAGCAGTACTTC	CASSPPRGDEQYF
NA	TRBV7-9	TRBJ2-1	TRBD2	TGTGCCAGCAGTTCAAGGACTAGCGGGAGCACCAATGAGCAGTTCTTC	CASSSRTSGSTNEQFF
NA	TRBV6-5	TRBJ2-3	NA	TGTGCCAGCAGTTATTCGAGCTCAGGCACAGATACGCAGTATTTT	CASSYSSSGTDTQYF
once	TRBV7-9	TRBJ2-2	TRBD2	TGTGCCAGCAGCTTAGGACTAGCGGGGCCGGTGCTGTTTTTT	CASSLGLAGPVLFF
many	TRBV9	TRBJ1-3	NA	TGTGCCAGCAGCGTAGTCGGGGGAGGCTCTGGAAACACCATATATTTT	CASSVVGGGSGNTIYF
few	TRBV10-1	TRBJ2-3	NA	TGCGCCAGCAGTGAGACGAGCACAGATACGCAGTATTTT	CASSETSTDTQYF
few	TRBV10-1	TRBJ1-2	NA	TGCGCCAGCAGTGGTTCCGGGAAGAGTAACTATGGCTACACCTTC	CASSGSGKSNYGYTF
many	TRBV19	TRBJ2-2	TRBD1	TGTGCCGCCCGCAGGGGGAGCGGGGAGCTGTTTTTT	CAARRGSGELFF
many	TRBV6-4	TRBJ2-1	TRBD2	TGTGCCATCCAGGGACTAGCAATCAATGAGCAGTTCTTC	CAIQGLAINEQFF
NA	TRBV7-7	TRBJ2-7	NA	TGTGCTAGCAGCTTATCGCCTTTCTACGAGCAGTACTTC	CASSLSPFYEQYF
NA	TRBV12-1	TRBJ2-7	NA	TGTGCCAGCAGCTCCGAAAGAAAGTACTTC	CASSSERKYF
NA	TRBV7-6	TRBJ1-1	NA	TGTGCCAGCAGCTTAGCGGGTTTGGTGAACACTGAAGCTTTCTTT	CASSLAGLVNTEAFF
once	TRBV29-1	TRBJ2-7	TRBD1	TGCAGCCTGGGGGGACAGGGGATGAACGAGCAGTACTTC	CSLGGQGMNEQYF
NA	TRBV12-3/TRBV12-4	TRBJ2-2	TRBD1	TGTGCCAGCACCGGACAGGGCACCGGGGAGCTGTTTTTT	CASTGQGTGELFF
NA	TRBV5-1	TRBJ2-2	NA	TGCGCCAGCAGCTTGGCCCGGGGGGCCAGCACCGGGGAGCTGTTTTTT	CASSLARGASTGELFF
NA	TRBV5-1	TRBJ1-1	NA	TGCGCCAGCAGCTTAGCCATCGGGGGGGAAGCTTTCTTT	CASSLAIGGEAFF
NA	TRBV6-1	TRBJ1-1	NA	TGTGCCAGCAGTAGGACTAGCGGGGTTGAAGCTTTCTTT	CASSRTSGVEAFF
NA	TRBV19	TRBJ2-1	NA	TGTGCCAGTAGCTCTGGGGAGGTAGCCTACAATGAGCAGATCTTC	CASSSGEVAYNEQIF
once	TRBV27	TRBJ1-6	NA	TGTGCCACCAATAGGGGCGGCAATTCACCCCTCCACTTT	CATNRGGNSPLHF
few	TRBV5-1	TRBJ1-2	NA	TGCGCCAGCAGCTTGGCTGGGATTGGTGGCTACACCTTC	CASSLAGIGGYTF
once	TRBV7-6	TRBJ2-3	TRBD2	TGTGCCAGCAGCCACGGGACTAGCGGGGGGGCCCGGACAGATACGCAGTATTTT	CASSHGTSGGARTDTQYF
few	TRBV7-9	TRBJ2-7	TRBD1	TGTGCCAGCAGCTTCGGGACAGGACTCTCCTACGAGCAGTACTTC	CASSFGTGLSYEQYF
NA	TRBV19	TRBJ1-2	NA	TGTGCCAGTTCCGGACTAGCGGAGGCCTATGGCTACACCTTC	CASSGLAEAYGYTF
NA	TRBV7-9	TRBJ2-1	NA	TGTGCCAGCAGCTCCGTGGACTTATCTGGGGCAGGTCAGGATGAGCAGTTCTTC	CASSSVDLSGAGQDEQFF